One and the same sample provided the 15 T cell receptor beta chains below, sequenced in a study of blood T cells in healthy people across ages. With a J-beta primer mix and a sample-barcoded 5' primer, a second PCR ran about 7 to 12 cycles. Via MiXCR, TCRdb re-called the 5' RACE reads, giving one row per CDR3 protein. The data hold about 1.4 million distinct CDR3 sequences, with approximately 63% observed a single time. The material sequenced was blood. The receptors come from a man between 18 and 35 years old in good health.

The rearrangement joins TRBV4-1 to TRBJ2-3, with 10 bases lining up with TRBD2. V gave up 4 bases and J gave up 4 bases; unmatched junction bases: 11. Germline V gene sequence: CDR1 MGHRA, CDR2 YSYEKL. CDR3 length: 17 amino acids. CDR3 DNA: TGCGCCAGCAGCCCCGGAGGACTAGCGGAAGAGTCAGATACGCAGTATTTT. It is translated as CASSPGGLAEESDTQYF.

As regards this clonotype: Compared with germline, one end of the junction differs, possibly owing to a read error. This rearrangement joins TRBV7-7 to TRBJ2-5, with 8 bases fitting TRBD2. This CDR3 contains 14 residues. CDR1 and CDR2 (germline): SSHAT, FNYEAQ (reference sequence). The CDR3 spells CASSLEAGVETQYF. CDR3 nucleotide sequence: TGTGCTAGCAGCTTAGAAGCGGGGGTGGAGACCCAGTACTTC.

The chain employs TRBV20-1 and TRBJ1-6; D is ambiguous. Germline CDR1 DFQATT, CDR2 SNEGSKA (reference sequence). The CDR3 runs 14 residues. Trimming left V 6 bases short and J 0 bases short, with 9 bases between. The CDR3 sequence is CSAYSDSYNSPLHF. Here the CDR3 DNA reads TGCAGTGCCTACAGCGACTCCTATAATTCACCCCTCCACTTT.

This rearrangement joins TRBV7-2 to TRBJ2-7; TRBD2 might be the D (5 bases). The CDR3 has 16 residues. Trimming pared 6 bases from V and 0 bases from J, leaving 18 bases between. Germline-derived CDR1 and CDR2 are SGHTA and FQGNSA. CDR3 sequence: CASSSAIGAASYEQYF. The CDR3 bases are TGTGCCAGCAGTTCCGCGATAGGAGCGGCCTCCTACGAGCAGTACTTC.

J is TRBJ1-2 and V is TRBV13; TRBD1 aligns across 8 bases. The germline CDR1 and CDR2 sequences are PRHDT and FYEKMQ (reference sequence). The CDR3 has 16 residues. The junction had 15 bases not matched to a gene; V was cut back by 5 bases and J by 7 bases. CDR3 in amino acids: CASSPLVEDRAGGYTF. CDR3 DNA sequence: TGTGCCAGCAGCCCGCTGGTCGAGGACAGGGCAGGTGGCTACACCTTC.

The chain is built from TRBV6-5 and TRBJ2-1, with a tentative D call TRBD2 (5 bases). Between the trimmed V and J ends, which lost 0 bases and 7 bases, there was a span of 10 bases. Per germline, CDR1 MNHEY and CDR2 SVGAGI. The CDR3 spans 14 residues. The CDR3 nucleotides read TGTGCCAGCAGTTACTCGATTCGAGGGAATGAGCAGTTCTTC. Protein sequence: CASSYSIRGNEQFF.

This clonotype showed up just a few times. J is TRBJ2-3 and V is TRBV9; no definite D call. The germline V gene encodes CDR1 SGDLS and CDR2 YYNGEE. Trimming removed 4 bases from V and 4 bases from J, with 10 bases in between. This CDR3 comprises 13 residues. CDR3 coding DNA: TGTGCCAGCAGCACCGGTCCCCCAGATACGCAGTATTTT. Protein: CASSTGPPDTQYF.

The CDR3 DNA reads TGTGCCAGCAGACCAGTCCCGGGGAGCTCCTACGAGCAGTACTTC. It specifies CASRPVPGSSYEQYF. The V and J genes are TRBV7-2 and TRBJ2-7; D possibly corresponds to TRBD2 (5 bases). With 6 bases removed from V and 0 bases from J, the gap between germline ends came to 15 bases. Germline values: CDR1 SGHTA, CDR2 FQGNSA. This CDR3 comprises 15 residues. The entire variable domain, with the rest obtained from reference TRBV7-2 and TRBJ2-7, is as follows: GAGVSQSPSNKVTEKGKDVELRCDPISGHTALYWYRQSLGQGLEFLIYFQGNSAPDKSGLPSDRFSAERTGGSVSTLTIQRTQQEDSAVYLCASRPVPGSSYEQYFGPGTRLTVT.

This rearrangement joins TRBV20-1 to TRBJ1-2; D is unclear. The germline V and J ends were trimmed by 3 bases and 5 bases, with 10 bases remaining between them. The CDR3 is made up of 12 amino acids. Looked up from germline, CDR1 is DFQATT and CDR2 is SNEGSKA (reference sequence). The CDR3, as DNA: TGCAGTGCTAGGCCGTCCGGGTATGGCTACACCTTC. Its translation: CSARPSGYGYTF.

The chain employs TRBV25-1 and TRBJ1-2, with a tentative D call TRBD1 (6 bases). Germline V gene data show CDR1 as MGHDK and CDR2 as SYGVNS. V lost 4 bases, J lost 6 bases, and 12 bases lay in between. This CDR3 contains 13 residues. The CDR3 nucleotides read TGTGCCAGCAGTGGCGGGGGCTATAATGGCTACACCTTC. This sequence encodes CASSGGGYNGYTF.

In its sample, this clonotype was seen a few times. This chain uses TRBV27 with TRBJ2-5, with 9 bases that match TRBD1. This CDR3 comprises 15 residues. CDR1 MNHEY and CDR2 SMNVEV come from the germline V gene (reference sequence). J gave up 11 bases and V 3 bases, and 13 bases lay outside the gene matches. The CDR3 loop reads CASSFTQQGAEEQYF. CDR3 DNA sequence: TGTGCCAGCAGTTTCACTCAACAGGGGGCAGAGGAGCAGTACTTC.

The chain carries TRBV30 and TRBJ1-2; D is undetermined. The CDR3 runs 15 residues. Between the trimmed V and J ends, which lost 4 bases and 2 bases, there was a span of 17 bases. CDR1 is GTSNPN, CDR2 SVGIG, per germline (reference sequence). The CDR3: CAWTTGAYGNYGYTF. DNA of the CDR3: TGTGCCTGGACCACGGGAGCCTATGGGAACTATGGCTACACCTTC.

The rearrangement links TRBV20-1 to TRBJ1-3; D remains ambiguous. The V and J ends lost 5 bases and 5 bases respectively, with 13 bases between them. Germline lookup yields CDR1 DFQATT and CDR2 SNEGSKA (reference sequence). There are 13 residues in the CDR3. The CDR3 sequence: CSAENPERNTIYF. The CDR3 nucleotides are TGCAGTGCTGAAAACCCGGAGCGAAACACCATATATTTT.

The CDR3 nucleotides are TGCAGTGCTAGAGATATCAGCGGGAATTCGAATGAGCAGTTCTTC. Its translation: CSARDISGNSNEQFF. The rearrangement joins TRBV20-1 to TRBJ2-1; 7 bases are a match to TRBD2. There are 15 residues in the CDR3. Germline V gives CDR1 DFQATT, CDR2 SNEGSKA (reference sequence). The ends lost 0 bases at V and 7 bases at J; junction bases unmatched: 9.

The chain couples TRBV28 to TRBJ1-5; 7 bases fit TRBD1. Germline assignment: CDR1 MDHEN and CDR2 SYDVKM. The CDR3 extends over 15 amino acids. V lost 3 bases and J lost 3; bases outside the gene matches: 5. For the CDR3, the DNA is TGTGCCAGCAGTTTTGGGGACAGAGCCAATCAGCCCCAGCATTTT. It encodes CASSFGDRANQPQHF. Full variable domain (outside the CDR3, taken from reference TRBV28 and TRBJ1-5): DVKVTQSSRYLVKRTGEKVFLECVQDMDHENMFWYRQDPGLGLRLIYFSYDVKMKEKGDIPEGYSVSREKKERFSLILESASTNQTSMYLCASSFGDRANQPQHFGDGTRLSIL.